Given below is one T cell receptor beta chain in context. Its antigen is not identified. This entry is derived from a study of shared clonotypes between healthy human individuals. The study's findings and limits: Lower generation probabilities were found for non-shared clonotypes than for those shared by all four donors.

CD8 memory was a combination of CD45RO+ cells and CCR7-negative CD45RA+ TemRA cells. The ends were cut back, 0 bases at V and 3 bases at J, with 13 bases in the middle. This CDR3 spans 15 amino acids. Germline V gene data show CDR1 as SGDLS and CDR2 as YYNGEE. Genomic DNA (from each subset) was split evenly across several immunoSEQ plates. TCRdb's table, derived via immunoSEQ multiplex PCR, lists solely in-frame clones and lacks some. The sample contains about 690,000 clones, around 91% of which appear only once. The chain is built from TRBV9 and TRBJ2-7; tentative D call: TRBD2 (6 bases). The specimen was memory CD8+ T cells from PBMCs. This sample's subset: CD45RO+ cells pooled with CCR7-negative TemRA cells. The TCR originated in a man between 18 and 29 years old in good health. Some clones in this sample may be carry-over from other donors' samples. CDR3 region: CASSVGGDWSYEQYF. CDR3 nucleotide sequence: TGTGCCAGCAGCGTAGGAGGGGACTGGAGCTACGAGCAGTACTTC.